This is a list of T cell receptor beta chains from one sample in a study of blood T cell repertoires in COVID-19. Libraries were prepared by immunoSEQ multiplex PCR; TCRdb keeps only in-frame clonotypes and omits some of them. The table includes fewer than 350,000 clones, roughly 86% detected once. What was sequenced was peripheral blood. Every receptor here comes from a man aged 35 to 55 with active or convalescent COVID-19. The CDR3 runs from the conserved cysteine through the conserved F or W. The order of the fields is clone size, D gene, V gene, J gene, CDR3 protein, CDR3 DNA. D genes are given only for firm matches. A clone size is listed for some rows: how often the clone was seen (once, few, many), or a class if it is expanded.

NA	NA	TRBV12-3/TRBV12-4	TRBJ2-2	CASTLSRTGELFF	TGTGCCAGCACCCTTAGTCGAACCGGGGAGCTGTTTTTT
NA	NA	TRBV19	TRBJ1-6	CASSIAVASGSPLHF	TGTGCCAGTAGTATAGCCGTGGCGTCGGGGTCACCCCTCCACTTT
NA	NA	TRBV10-3	TRBJ1-1	CATMPAVQNTEAFF	TGTGCCACCATGCCGGCGGTGCAGAACACTGAAGCTTTCTTT
NA	NA	TRBV25-1	TRBJ1-6	CASTSTRAGPTVSPLHF	TGTGCCAGCACCTCAACCAGGGCAGGACCAACGGTTTCACCCCTCCACTTT
NA	NA	TRBV19	TRBJ2-7	CASSTGRLTAYEQYF	TGTGCCAGTAGTACCGGGAGACTTACCGCCTACGAGCAGTACTTC
NA	TRBD1	TRBV18	TRBJ1-2	CASSPGDLQGGYTF	TGTGCCAGCTCGCCTGGGGACTTACAGGGGGGCTACACCTTC
NA	NA	TRBV28	TRBJ1-1	CASSPRQVNTEAFF	TGTGCCAGCAGCCCTCGACAGGTTAACACTGAAGCTTTCTTT
NA	TRBD2	TRBV5-5	TRBJ2-5	CASSIIPRLLQREGETQYF	TGTGCCAGCAGCATAATACCCCGTCTGTTACAGCGGGAGGGGGAGACCCAGTACTTC
NA	TRBD1	TRBV19	TRBJ1-1	CASSIGQGEAFF	TGTGCCAGTAGTATCGGACAGGGGGAAGCTTTCTTT
few	TRBD1	TRBV13	TRBJ2-6	CASSSKGQGRANVLTF	TGTGCCAGCAGTTCTAAAGGACAGGGTCGGGCCAACGTCCTGACTTTC
NA	TRBD1	TRBV24-1	TRBJ1-4	CATSESIGGAMEKLFF	TGTGCCACCAGTGAATCTATAGGGGGCGCCATGGAAAAACTGTTTTTT
once	NA	TRBV9	TRBJ2-2	CASSVANKGTGELFF	TGTGCCAGCAGCGTAGCTAACAAGGGGACCGGGGAGCTGTTTTTT
NA	NA	TRBV24-1	TRBJ2-1	CAIDGGREQFF	TGTGCCATCGACGGGGGACGCGAGCAGTTCTTC
once	NA	TRBV3-1/TRBV3-2	TRBJ2-5	CASSRTRETQYF	TGTGCCAGCAGCAGAACTCGGGAGACCCAGTACTTC
once	TRBD2	TRBV11-3	TRBJ2-2	CASSLVAGTSGRWYTGELFF	TGTGCCAGCAGCTTAGTGGCTGGGACTAGCGGGAGGTGGTATACCGGGGAGCTGTTTTTT
NA	NA	TRBV6-1	TRBJ2-7	CASSDGDTYEQYF	TGTGCCAGCAGTGATGGGGACACCTACGAGCAGTACTTC
NA	TRBD2	TRBV27	TRBJ2-5	CATGTTTKETQYF	TGTGCCACCGGGACTACGACTAAAGAGACCCAGTACTTC
NA	NA	TRBV7-9	TRBJ2-7	CASSLAGPGEQYF	TGTGCCAGCAGCTTAGCCGGTCCGGGGGAGCAGTACTTC
once	TRBD2	TRBV6-4	TRBJ2-6	CASSLLAGGGGANVLTF	TGTGCCAGCAGTCTACTAGCGGGAGGAGGTGGGGCCAACGTCCTGACTTTC
NA	NA	TRBV9	TRBJ1-2	CASSSGQTLYGYTF	TGTGCCAGCAGCTCGGGACAAACTCTCTATGGCTACACCTTC
NA	NA	TRBV14	TRBJ2-1	CASSQEVWGLNEQFF	TGTGCCAGCAGCCAAGAGGTGTGGGGCCTCAATGAGCAGTTCTTC
NA	TRBD1	TRBV6-5	TRBJ1-1	CASRVQGVNTEAFF	TGTGCCAGCAGGGTACAGGGGGTGAACACTGAAGCTTTCTTT
NA	TRBD2	TRBV30	TRBJ2-1	CAWSGNSGPSYNEQFF	TGTGCCTGGAGTGGTAATAGCGGGCCATCCTACAATGAGCAGTTCTTC
NA	NA	TRBV28	TRBJ1-1	CASSPGTSLLGEAFF	TGTGCCAGCAGTCCCGGGACATCCCTCCTGGGTGAAGCTTTCTTT
NA	NA	TRBV11-2	TRBJ2-3	CASSFRGRGLTDTQYF	TGTGCCAGCAGCTTCAGAGGGCGGGGGCTCACAGATACGCAGTATTTT
NA	TRBD2	TRBV5-1	TRBJ2-1	CASSPGTSGDYNEQFF	TGCGCCAGCAGCCCAGGGACTAGCGGGGATTACAATGAGCAGTTCTTC
NA	NA	TRBV9	TRBJ1-3	CASSVEGSGNTIYF	TGTGCCAGCAGCGTAGAGGGGTCTGGAAACACCATATATTTT
NA	NA	TRBV6-4	TRBJ1-2	CASSDSAGNYGYTF	TGTGCCAGCAGTGACTCTGCAGGAAACTATGGCTACACCTTC
NA	NA	TRBV5-8	TRBJ1-1	CASSFKGSTEAFF	TGTGCCAGCAGCTTCAAGGGGTCCACTGAAGCTTTCTTT
once	TRBD1	TRBV27	TRBJ2-3	CASRGTATDTQYF	TGTGCCAGCAGGGGGACAGCCACAGATACGCAGTATTTT
NA	NA	TRBV7-9	TRBJ2-1	CASSAPAGPSYNEQFF	TGTGCCAGCAGCGCTCCGGCGGGACCCTCCTACAATGAGCAGTTCTTC
once	NA	TRBV11-2	TRBJ1-1	CASSLGGSAFF	TGTGCCAGCAGCTTAGGGGGCTCGGCTTTCTTT